A single sample is the source of the 12 T cell receptor beta chains below, sequenced in a study of blood T cell repertoires in COVID-19. Sequenced by immunoSEQ multiplex PCR; TCRdb stores in-frame clones only, minus some. The sample shows under 300,000 clones, 86% of them seen only once. Sequencing input: peripheral blood. The receptors were sampled from a man aged 80 or over with acute or convalescent COVID-19.

The V call is TRBV29-1, the J call TRBJ2-3; tentatively, D is TRBD2 (6 bases). V was cut by 7 bases and J by 5 bases, with 7 bases left in between. Per the germline V gene, CDR1 is SQVTM and CDR2 is ANQGSEA. This CDR3 comprises 10 residues. CDR3 DNA sequence: TGCAGCGCGGGACTAGATACGCAGTATTTT. Translated, it gives CSAGLDTQYF.

This rearrangement joins TRBV18 to TRBJ2-6; perhaps TRBD2 as D (5 bases). The V gene's germline CDR1 is KGHSH and CDR2 LQKENI. This CDR3 has 15 amino acids. Trimming took 6 bases from V and 0 from J, leaving 9 bases between them. This CDR3 reads CASSAGISGANVLTF. The CDR3 DNA follows: TGTGCCAGCTCTGCCGGGATCTCTGGGGCCAACGTCCTGACTTTC.

CDR3 bases: TGTGCCAGCAGCCAGGGGTTCGGCAATGAGCAGTTCTTC. Protein product: CASSQGFGNEQFF. This chain links TRBV5-8 with TRBJ2-1; possible D gene TRBD1, 6 bases. There are 13 residues in the CDR3. Germline V gene lookup returns CDR1 SGHTS and CDR2 YDEGEE. Trimming stripped 4 bases from V and 6 bases from J, with 11 bases between.

The rearrangement links TRBV7-3 to TRBJ2-3; TRBD2 aligns across 8 bases. CDR3 size: 16 residues. The V and J ends lost 1 base and 5 bases, in that order; junction bases with no gene match: 8. CDR1 is SGHTA, CDR2 FQGTGA, per germline. CDR3 in amino acids: CASSLNPGTRGDTQYF. Here the CDR3 DNA reads TGTGCCAGCAGCTTAAACCCCGGGACTAGGGGAGATACGCAGTATTTT.

This chain links TRBV28 with TRBJ1-6; 7 bases are a match to TRBD1. CDR3 size: 15 residues. Germline trimming cut 6 bases from V and 7 bases from J; bases unmatched to any gene: 9. CDR1 is MDHEN, CDR2 SYDVKM, per germline. CDR3 DNA: TGTGCCAGCAGCTTCCTACAGGGGTCCAATTCACCCCTCCACTTT. Translated, it gives CASSFLQGSNSPLHF.

This clone was seen only once. The J gene is TRBJ1-5, the V gene TRBV5-4; 7 nucleotides align to TRBD1. CDR1 is SGHNT and CDR2 is YYREEE in the germline V gene (reference sequence). V dropped 0 bases and J dropped 6; count of bases not matched to a gene: 9. The CDR3 is 16 amino acids. CDR3 nucleotide sequence: TGTGCCAGCAGCTTGGCCCTGACAGGGTGCAGTCAGCCCCAGCATTTT. The encoded protein is CASSLALTGCSQPQHF.

The rearrangement joins TRBV2 to TRBJ1-3; D is ambiguous. Trimming took 4 bases from V and 4 from J, leaving 8 bases between them. The CDR3 is 13 residues long. CDR1 and CDR2 (germline): SNHLY, FYNNEI. The CDR3 sequence: CASSVGRGNTIYF. CDR3 nucleotide sequence: TGTGCCAGCAGTGTTGGCCGAGGAAACACCATATATTTT. Based on the CDR3 plus reference TRBV2 and TRBJ1-3, the full variable domain is EPEVTQTPSHQVTQMGQEVILRCVPISNHLYFYWYRQILGQKVEFLVSFYNNEISEKSEIFDDQFSVERPDGSNFTLKIRSTKLEDSAMYFCASSVGRGNTIYFGEGSWLTVV.

The chain recombines TRBV15 with TRBJ2-7; D is ambiguous. Trimming shortened V by 1 base and J by 5 bases, and 12 bases separated the two germline ends. CDR1 and CDR2 from the germline V gene are LNHNV and YYDKDF (reference sequence). This CDR3 has 14 amino acids. The CDR3, as DNA: TGTGCCACCAGCAGAGGGTCCAGGCCTGACGAGCAGTACTTC. Amino acids: CATSRGSRPDEQYF.

This clone was found once. V usage is TRBV28 and J usage is TRBJ1-2; TRBD1 matches 7 bases. V lost 6 bases and J lost 7; bases outside the gene matches: 5. The CDR3 extends over 12 amino acids. Germline CDR1 and CDR2: MDHEN and SYDVKM. The CDR3 protein is CASRRDSGGYTF. CDR3 DNA sequence: TGTGCCAGCAGAAGGGACAGCGGTGGCTACACCTTC.

The rearrangement joins TRBV19 to TRBJ2-7, with 7 bases matching TRBD2. The CDR3 sequence is 15 residues long. Germline V gene data show CDR1 as LNHDA and CDR2 as SQIVND (reference sequence). V was pared by 6 bases and J by 1 base, with 9 bases of the junction left unmatched. The CDR3 is CASSLTGTTSYEQYF. The CDR3 bases are TGTGCCAGTAGCCTGACTGGGACTACATCCTACGAGCAGTACTTC.

This clone occurred once. This chain connects TRBV23-1 to TRBJ1-5; 7 bases are a match to TRBD1. TRBV23-1 belongs to the ORF category, with a function that is uncertain. V lost 2 bases and J lost 4; bases outside the gene matches: 32. The CDR3 consists of 24 residues. CDR3 sequence (DNA): TGCGCCAGCAGTCAACCGCCAGGGTCTACAGGGGTTGGACGTTCCGGGGCCCTAAATCAGCCCCAGCATTTT. It translates to CASSQPPGSTGVGRSGALNQPQHF.

This chain links TRBV6-2 or TRBV6-3 with TRBJ1-5; perhaps TRBD1 as D (5 bases). Trimming removed 0 bases at V and 5 bases at J, with 17 bases between. This CDR3 is 17 amino acids long. Germline V gene lookup returns CDR1 MNHEY and CDR2 SVGEGT. DNA for the CDR3: TGTGCCAGCAGTTACTCGGGGAGGGTTGGGGGATATCAGCCCCAGCATTTT. Protein product: CASSYSGRVGGYQPQHF.